This T cell receptor beta chain was sequenced in a study of blood T cell repertoires in COVID-19. For the study at large: Acute and convalescent COVID-19 specimens originated in the United States, Italy and Spain. PBMCs, B-cell-depleted T cells, or T cells provided the cDNA or gDNA that made up the material.

Source study methods: It was from reference gene primer amplification that nucleated cell counts were estimated. The repertoire was sequenced with immunoSEQ multiplex PCR; TCRdb's copy has only in-frame clones and lacks some. Clonal size and the V and J genes are those of that table, whereas D and trimming came from the DNA. The sample yields over 45,000 clones, about nine tenths seen once. The CDR3 loop spans 15 amino acids. The V segment lost 3 bases and the J segment 2 bases; nucleotides outside the gene matches: 4. Germline loops: CDR1 SGHKS, CDR2 YYEKEE (reference sequence). This clonotype originated in a man aged 45-65 years with active COVID-19. The chain has TRBV5-5 and TRBJ2-3, with TRBD1 identical over 9 bases. Source material: peripheral blood. CDR3 region: CASSSGTGHTDTQYF. CDR3 sequence (DNA): TGTGCCAGCAGCTCCGGGACAGGGCACACAGATACGCAGTATTTT.